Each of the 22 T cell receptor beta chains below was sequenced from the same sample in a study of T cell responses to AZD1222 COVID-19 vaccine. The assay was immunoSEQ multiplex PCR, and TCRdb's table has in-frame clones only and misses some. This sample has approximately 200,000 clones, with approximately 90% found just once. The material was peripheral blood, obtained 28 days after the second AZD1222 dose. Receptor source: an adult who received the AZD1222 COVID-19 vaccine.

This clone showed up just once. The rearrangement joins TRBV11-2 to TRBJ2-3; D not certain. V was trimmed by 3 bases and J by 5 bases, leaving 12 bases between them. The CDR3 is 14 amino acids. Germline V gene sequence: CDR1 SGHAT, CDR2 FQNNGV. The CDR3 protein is CASSFTRRQDTQYF. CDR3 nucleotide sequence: TGTGCCAGCAGCTTTACCCGGCGGCAAGATACGCAGTATTTT.

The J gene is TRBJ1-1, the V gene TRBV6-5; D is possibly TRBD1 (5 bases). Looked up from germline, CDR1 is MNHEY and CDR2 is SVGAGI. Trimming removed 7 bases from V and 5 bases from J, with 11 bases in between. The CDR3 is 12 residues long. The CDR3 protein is CASIDGQTEAFF. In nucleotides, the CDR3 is TGTGCCAGCATCGACGGACAAACTGAAGCTTTCTTT.

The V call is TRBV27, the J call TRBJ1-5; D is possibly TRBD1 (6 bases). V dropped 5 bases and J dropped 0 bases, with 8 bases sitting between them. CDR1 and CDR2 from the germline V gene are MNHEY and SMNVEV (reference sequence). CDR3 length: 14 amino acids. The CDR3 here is CASSNRVSNQPQHF. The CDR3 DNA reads TGTGCCAGCAGTAACAGGGTTAGCAATCAGCCCCAGCATTTT.

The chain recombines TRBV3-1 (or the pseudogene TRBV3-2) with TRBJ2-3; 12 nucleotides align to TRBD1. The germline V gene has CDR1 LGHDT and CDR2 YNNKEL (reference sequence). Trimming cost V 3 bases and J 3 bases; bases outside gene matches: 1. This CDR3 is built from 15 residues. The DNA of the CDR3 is TGTGCCAGCAGCCAGGGACAGGGGGCAACAGATACGCAGTATTTT. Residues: CASSQGQGATDTQYF.

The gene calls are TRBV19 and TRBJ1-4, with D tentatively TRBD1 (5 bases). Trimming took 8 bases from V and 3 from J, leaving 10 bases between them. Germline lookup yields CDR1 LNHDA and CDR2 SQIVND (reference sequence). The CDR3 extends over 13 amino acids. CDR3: CASADRSNEKLFF. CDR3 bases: TGTGCCAGTGCCGACAGATCTAATGAAAAACTGTTTTTT. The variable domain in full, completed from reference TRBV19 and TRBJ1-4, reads DGGITQSPKYLFRKEGQNVTLSCEQNLNHDAMYWYRQDPGQGLRLIYYSQIVNDFQKGDIAEGYSVSREKKESFPLTVTSAQKNPTAFYLCASADRSNEKLFFGSGTQLSVL.

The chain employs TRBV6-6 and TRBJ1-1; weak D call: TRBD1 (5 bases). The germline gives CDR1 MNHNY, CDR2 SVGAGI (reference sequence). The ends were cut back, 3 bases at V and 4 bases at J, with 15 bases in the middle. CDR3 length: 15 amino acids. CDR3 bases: TGTGCCAGCAGTTATTCAAGGGGCGTAGCCACTGAAGCTTTCTTT. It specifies CASSYSRGVATEAFF.

CDR3 DNA sequence: TGTGCCACCAGCTGGACAGGGGGCGATGGGTCACCCCTCCACTTT. Translated, it gives CATSWTGGDGSPLHF. The V gene is TRBV15, the J gene TRBJ1-6; the match to TRBD1 covers 11 bases. V shed 5 bases, J shed 10 bases, and the junction held 7 bases outside the gene matches. The CDR3 spans 15 residues. Germline V CDR1 and CDR2: LNHNV, YYDKDF (reference sequence).

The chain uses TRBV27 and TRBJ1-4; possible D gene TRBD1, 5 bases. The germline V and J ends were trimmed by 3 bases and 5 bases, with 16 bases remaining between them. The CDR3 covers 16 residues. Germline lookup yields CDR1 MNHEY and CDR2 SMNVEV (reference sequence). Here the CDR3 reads CASSFLGTTLNEKLFF. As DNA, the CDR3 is TGTGCCAGCAGTTTCCTCGGGACGACGTTAAATGAAAAACTGTTTTTT.

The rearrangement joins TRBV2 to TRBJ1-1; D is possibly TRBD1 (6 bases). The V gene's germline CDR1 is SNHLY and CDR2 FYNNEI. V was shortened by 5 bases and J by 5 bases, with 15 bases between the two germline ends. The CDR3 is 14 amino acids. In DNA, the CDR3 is TGTGCCAGCAGTCTTCTGGGAGGGGGAACTGAAGCTTTCTTT. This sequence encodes CASSLLGGGTEAFF.

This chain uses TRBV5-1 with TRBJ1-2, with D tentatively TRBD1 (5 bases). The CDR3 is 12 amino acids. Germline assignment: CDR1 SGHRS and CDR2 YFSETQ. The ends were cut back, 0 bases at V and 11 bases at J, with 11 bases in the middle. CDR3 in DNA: TGCGCCAGCAGCTTGGCTGGGACTGGGTACACCTTC. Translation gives CASSLAGTGYTF.

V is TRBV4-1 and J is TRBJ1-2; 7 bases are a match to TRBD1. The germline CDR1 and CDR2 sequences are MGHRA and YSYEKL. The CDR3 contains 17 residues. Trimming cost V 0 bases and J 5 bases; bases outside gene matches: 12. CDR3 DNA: TGCGCCAGCAGCCAAGATGTGTGGGAGGGGGCGGAATATGGCTACACCTTC. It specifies CASSQDVWEGAEYGYTF.

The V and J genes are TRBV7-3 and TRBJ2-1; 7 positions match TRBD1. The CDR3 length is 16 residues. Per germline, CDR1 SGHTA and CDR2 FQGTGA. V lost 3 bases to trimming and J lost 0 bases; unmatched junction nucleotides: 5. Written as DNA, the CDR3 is TGTGCCAGCAGCTTCGAGGGGGCAGTCTCCTACAATGAGCAGTTCTTC. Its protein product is CASSFEGAVSYNEQFF.

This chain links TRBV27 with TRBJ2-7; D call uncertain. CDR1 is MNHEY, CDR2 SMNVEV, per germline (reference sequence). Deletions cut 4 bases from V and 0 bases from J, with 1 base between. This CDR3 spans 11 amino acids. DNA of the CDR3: TGTGCCAGCAGTTCCTCCTACGAGCAGTACTTC. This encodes CASSSSYEQYF.

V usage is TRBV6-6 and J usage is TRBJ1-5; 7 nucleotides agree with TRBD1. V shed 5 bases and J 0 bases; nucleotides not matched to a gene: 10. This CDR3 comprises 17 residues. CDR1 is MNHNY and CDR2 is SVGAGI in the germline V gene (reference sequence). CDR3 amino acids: CASSLRDSGFSNQPQHF. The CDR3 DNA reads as TGTGCCAGCAGTCTCCGGGACAGCGGGTTTAGCAATCAGCCCCAGCATTTT.

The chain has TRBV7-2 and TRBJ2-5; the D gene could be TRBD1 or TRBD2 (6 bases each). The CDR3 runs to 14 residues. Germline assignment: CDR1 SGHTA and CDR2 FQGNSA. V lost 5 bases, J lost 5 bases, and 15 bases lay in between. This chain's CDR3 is CASSLQGGWETQYF. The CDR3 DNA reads TGTGCCAGCAGCCTCCAAGGGGGGTGGGAGACCCAGTACTTC.

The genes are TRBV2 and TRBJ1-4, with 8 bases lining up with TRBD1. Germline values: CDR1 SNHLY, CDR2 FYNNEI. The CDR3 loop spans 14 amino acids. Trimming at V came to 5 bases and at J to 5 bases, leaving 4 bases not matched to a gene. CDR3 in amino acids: CASSRTGQNEKLFF. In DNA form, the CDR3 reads TGTGCCAGCAGTAGGACAGGGCAGAATGAAAAACTGTTTTTT. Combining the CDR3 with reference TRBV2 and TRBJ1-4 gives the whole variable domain EPEVTQTPSHQVTQMGQEVILRCVPISNHLYFYWYRQILGQKVEFLVSFYNNEISEKSEIFDDQFSVERPDGSNFTLKIRSTKLEDSAMYFCASSRTGQNEKLFFGSGTQLSVL.

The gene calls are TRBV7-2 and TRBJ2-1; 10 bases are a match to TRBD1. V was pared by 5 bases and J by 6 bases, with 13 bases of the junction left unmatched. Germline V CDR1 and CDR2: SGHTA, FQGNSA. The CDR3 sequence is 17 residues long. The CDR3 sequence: CASSPNPHRTGGNEQFF. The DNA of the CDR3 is TGTGCCAGCAGCCCAAACCCCCATCGGACAGGGGGCAATGAGCAGTTCTTC. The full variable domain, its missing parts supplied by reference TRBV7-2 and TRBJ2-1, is GAGVSQSPSNKVTEKGKDVELRCDPISGHTALYWYRQSLGQGLEFLIYFQGNSAPDKSGLPSDRFSAERTGGSVSTLTIQRTQQEDSAVYLCASSPNPHRTGGNEQFFGPGTRLTVL.

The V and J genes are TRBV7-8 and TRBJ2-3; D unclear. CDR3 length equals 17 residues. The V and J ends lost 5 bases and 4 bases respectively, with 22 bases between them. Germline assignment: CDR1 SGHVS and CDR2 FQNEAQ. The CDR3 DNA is TGTGCCAGCAGCCCGATACCGGGCTCCTTCTCCGCAGATACGCAGTATTTT. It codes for CASSPIPGSFSADTQYF.

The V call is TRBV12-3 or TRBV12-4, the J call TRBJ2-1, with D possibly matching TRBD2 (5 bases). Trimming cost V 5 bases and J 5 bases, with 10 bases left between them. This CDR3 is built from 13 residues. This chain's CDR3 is CASSRDYNNEQFF. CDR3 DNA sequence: TGTGCCAGCAGTCGCGACTACAACAATGAGCAGTTCTTC.

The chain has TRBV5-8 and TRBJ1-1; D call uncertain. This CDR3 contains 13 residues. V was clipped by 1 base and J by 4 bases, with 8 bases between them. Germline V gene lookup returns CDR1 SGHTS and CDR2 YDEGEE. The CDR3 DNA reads TGTGCCAGCAGCTTGCCGGGCCTCACTGAAGCTTTCTTT. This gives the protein CASSLPGLTEAFF.

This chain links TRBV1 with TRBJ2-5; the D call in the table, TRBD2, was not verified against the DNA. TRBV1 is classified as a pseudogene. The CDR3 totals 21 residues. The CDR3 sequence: CTSSQDPGLAGGPRTKVAQYF. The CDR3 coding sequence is TGCACCAGCAGCCAAGACCCGGGACTAGCGGGAGGGCCCCGGACCAAGGTGGCCCAGTACTTC.

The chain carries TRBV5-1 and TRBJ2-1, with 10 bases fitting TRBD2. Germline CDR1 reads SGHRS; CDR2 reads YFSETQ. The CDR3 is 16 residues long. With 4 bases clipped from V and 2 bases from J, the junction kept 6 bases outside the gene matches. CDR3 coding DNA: TGCGCCAGCAGCCTCTCTAGCGGGAGCGCCTACAATGAGCAGTTCTTC. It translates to CASSLSSGSAYNEQFF. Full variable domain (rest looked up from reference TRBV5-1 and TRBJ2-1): KAGVTQTPRYLIKTRGQQVTLSCSPISGHRSVSWYQQTPGQGLQFLFEYFSETQRNKGNFPGRFSGRQFSNSRSEMNVSTLELGDSALYLCASSLSSGSAYNEQFFGPGTRLTVL.